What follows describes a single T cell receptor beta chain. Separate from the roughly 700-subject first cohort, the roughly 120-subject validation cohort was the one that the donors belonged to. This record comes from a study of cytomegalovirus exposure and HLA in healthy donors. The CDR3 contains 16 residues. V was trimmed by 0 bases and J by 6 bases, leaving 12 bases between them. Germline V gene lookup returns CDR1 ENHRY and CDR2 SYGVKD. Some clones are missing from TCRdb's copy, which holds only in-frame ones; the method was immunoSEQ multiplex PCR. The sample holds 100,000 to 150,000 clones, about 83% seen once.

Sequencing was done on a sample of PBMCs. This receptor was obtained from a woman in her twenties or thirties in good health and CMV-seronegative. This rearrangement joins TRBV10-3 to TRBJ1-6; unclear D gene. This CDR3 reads CAISESGEVVNSPLHF. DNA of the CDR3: TGTGCCATCAGTGAGTCCGGGGAGGTTGTTAATTCACCCCTCCACTTT.